This T cell receptor (beta chain) was observed in a study of blood T cell repertoires in COVID-19. The V and J ends lost 5 bases and 6 bases respectively, with 14 bases between them. Germline V gene sequence: CDR1 MNHEY, CDR2 SMNVEV (reference sequence). This CDR3 has 14 amino acids. Some clones are missing from TCRdb's copy, which holds only in-frame ones; the method was immunoSEQ multiplex PCR. The data contain more than 300,000 clones, 91% of them singletons. Sequences were obtained from peripheral blood. The rearrangement joins TRBV27 to TRBJ2-1; tentatively, D is TRBD1 (5 bases). The source of this sequence is a woman aged 18-30 years who had recovered from COVID-19. The CDR3 DNA sequence: TGTGCCAGCAGTACCCCTCGACAGCTCAATGAGCAGTTCTTC. Residues: CASSTPRQLNEQFF.